The rows below give T cell receptor beta chains drawn from one sample of a study of blood T cell repertoires in COVID-19. Assay used: immunoSEQ multiplex PCR; TCRdb lists only in-frame clones, some missing. The sample lists roughly 430,000 clones; approximately 85% were seen once. The sample taken for sequencing was PBMCs or T cells enriched from blood (not recorded which). Receptors were obtained from a middle-aged woman with acute COVID-19. CDR3s include the opening cysteine and the closing phenylalanine or tryptophan. D genes are given only for firm matches. Clone sizes are given selectively: once, few, many, or a class where the clone is expanded.

clone_size | j_call | d_call | v_call | cdr3_aa | cdr3_nt
- | TRBJ2-7 | - | TRBV5-1 | CASSLGGSSYEQYF | TGCGCCAGCAGCTTGGGAGGGTCCTCCTACGAGCAGTACTTC
once | TRBJ2-5 | TRBD2 | TRBV20-1 | CSASELAGGPGWTQYF | TGCAGTGCTAGTGAACTAGCGGGGGGCCCCGGGTGGACCCAGTACTTC
- | TRBJ1-1 | TRBD1 | TRBV14 | CASSTQGAGNTEAFF | TGTGCCAGCAGCACCCAGGGGGCCGGGAACACTGAAGCTTTCTTT
- | TRBJ2-5 | TRBD1 | TRBV24-1 | CATSDSRTGRETQYF | TGTGCCACCAGTGACTCGAGGACAGGGCGAGAGACCCAGTACTTC
- | TRBJ2-5 | - | TRBV6-1 | CASSDSGEETQYF | TGTGCCAGCAGTGATTCCGGTGAAGAGACCCAGTACTTC
- | TRBJ2-7 | TRBD1 | TRBV5-4 | CASSLQGAGSYEQYF | TGTGCCAGCAGCTTACAGGGGGCGGGCTCCTACGAGCAGTACTTC
- | TRBJ2-2 | TRBD1 | TRBV27 | CASRQGSQATTGELFF | TGTGCCAGCCGACAGGGTAGCCAAGCTACTACCGGGGAGCTGTTTTTT
- | TRBJ2-3 | - | TRBV9 | CASSVDDTPSTDTQYF | TGTGCCAGCAGCGTAGACGACACCCCTAGCACAGATACGCAGTATTTT
- | TRBJ1-6 | TRBD1 | TRBV19 | CASSMGQGSSPLHF | TGTGCCAGTAGTATGGGACAGGGCAGTTCACCCCTCCACTTT
- | TRBJ2-3 | - | TRBV2 | CASSGQVGDTQYF | TGTGCCAGCAGTGGACAGGTAGGAGATACGCAGTATTTT
- | TRBJ2-5 | - | TRBV20-1 | CSASGGGTQETQYF | TGCAGTGCTAGTGGTGGGGGCACTCAAGAGACCCAGTACTTC
- | TRBJ1-6 | TRBD1 | TRBV6-1 | CASSDGQGLGNSPLHF | TGTGCCAGCAGTGATGGACAGGGTTTGGGTAATTCACCCCTCCACTTT
once | TRBJ1-3 | - | TRBV30 | CAWSIPTAGLSGNTIYF | TGTGCCTGGAGTATCCCGACAGCCGGTCTCTCTGGAAACACCATATATTTT
- | TRBJ2-7 | - | TRBV7-6 | CASSPRGGSYEQYF | TGTGCCAGCAGCCCGAGGGGGGGCTCCTACGAGCAGTACTTC
- | TRBJ2-5 | TRBD1 | TRBV5-6 | CASSQDRGLGETQYF | TGTGCCAGCAGCCAGGACAGGGGGCTCGGGGAGACCCAGTACTTC
once | TRBJ1-2 | TRBD1 | TRBV27 | CASTPTGGYGYTF | TGTGCCAGCACACCAACAGGGGGCTATGGCTACACCTTC
- | TRBJ2-1 | - | TRBV2 | CASSEAVPGSSSYNEQFF | TGTGCCAGCAGTGAAGCGGTACCAGGGTCCAGCTCCTACAATGAGCAGTTCTTC
- | TRBJ2-7 | TRBD1 | TRBV4-1 | CASSQDLPGTGFYEQYF | TGCGCCAGCAGCCAAGATCTTCCCGGGACAGGGTTCTACGAGCAGTACTTC
- | TRBJ2-1 | TRBD1 | TRBV18 | CASSPTGFASYNEQFF | TGTGCCAGCTCACCGACAGGGTTTGCTTCCTACAATGAGCAGTTCTTC
- | TRBJ1-5 | - | TRBV1 | CTRWDRDLWGENQPQHF | TGCACGCGATGGGACAGGGATCTTTGGGGAGAAAATCAGCCCCAGCATTTT
- | TRBJ1-5 | - | TRBV19 | CASSIRQYNQPQHF | TGTGCCAGTAGTATCAGACAGTACAATCAGCCCCAGCATTTT
- | TRBJ1-3 | - | TRBV7-9 | CASSLLTDSGNTIYF | TGTGCCAGCAGCTTACTGACAGACTCTGGAAACACCATATATTTT
- | TRBJ2-1 | - | TRBV7-2 | CASSRKPHEQFF | TGTGCCAGCAGCCGAAAGCCCCATGAGCAGTTCTTC
- | TRBJ2-5 | TRBD2 | TRBV5-1 | CASSLAGAGGLQETQYF | TGCGCCAGCAGCTTGGCCGGCGCGGGGGGGCTTCAAGAGACCCAGTACTTC
- | TRBJ2-1 | TRBD1 | TRBV19 | CASRLRAGTGRYNEQFF | TGTGCCAGTAGGCTAAGGGCCGGGACAGGGCGCTACAATGAGCAGTTCTTC
- | TRBJ2-1 | - | TRBV5-8 | CASSLDFGQGLHEQFF | TGTGCCAGCAGCTTGGATTTCGGGCAGGGGTTGCATGAGCAGTTCTTC
- | TRBJ2-7 | TRBD1 | TRBV5-1 | CASSFGTGGDEQYF | TGCGCCAGCAGCTTCGGGACAGGGGGGGACGAGCAGTACTTC
- | TRBJ1-2 | TRBD1 | TRBV6-5 | CASSYTGGGGYTF | TGTGCCAGCAGTTATACAGGGGGCGGAGGCTACACCTTC